These 28 T cell receptor beta chains share one sample of origin, sequenced in a study of CD8 T cells in Susac syndrome. The authors reverse transcribed roughly 0.45 to 1 ug RNA with random hexamers. TCRdb ran MiXCR on the immunoSEQ multiplex PCR reads and lists one entry per CDR3 protein. The sample yields 190,000 or so distinct CDR3 sequences, about 96% seen once. The sequencing input was CD4+ T cells from PBMCs. The source of these receptors is a human donor with multiple sclerosis.

This clonotype was counted only a few times. The chain uses TRBV2 and TRBJ1-5; D unresolved. Trimming removed 9 bases at V and 2 bases at J, with 11 bases between. Germline loops: CDR1 SNHLY, CDR2 FYNNEI. The CDR3 length is 13 residues. The CDR3 reads CASSGEGNQPQHF. CDR3 sequence (DNA): TGTGCCAGTTCCGGGGAAGGCAATCAGCCCCAGCATTTT.

V is TRBV20-1 and J is TRBJ1-2; no reliable D call. V was clipped by 1 base and J by 7 bases, with 13 bases between them. The CDR3 has 13 residues. CDR1 and CDR2 (germline): DFQATT, SNEGSKA (reference sequence). CDR3 coding DNA: TGCAGTGCTAGAGCATTCAGCTTGGGTGGCTACACCTTC. Protein sequence: CSARAFSLGGYTF.

This chain joins TRBV2 and TRBJ2-5, with no clear D. The V gene's germline CDR1 is SNHLY and CDR2 FYNNEI. V shed 0 bases and J shed 7 bases, with 9 bases lying between them. The length of the CDR3 is 13 residues. CDR3: CASSEASLGTQYF. The CDR3 nucleotides read TGTGCCAGCAGTGAAGCTAGTTTAGGGACCCAGTACTTC.

V gene TRBV15 combines with J gene TRBJ1-2; possibly TRBD1 for D (5 bases). Germline CDR1 LNHNV, CDR2 YYDKDF (reference sequence). Trimming pared 0 bases from V and 6 bases from J, leaving 17 bases between. The CDR3 has 16 amino acids. The CDR3 DNA follows: TGTGCCACCAGCAGAGAACTAGTCTGGGCGGACAATGGCTACACCTTC. Amino acid sequence: CATSRELVWADNGYTF. Looking up the rest from reference TRBV15 and TRBJ1-2 gives the full variable domain: DAMVIQNPRYQVTQFGKPVTLSCSQTLNHNVMYWYQQKSSQAPKLLFHYYDKDFNNEADTPDNFQSRRPNTSFCFLDIRSPGLGDTAMYLCATSRELVWADNGYTFGSGTRLTVV.

Worth noting for this clonotype: The junction and the germline gene differ at one end; a read error may be behind it. The V and J genes are TRBV7-7 and TRBJ2-1; TRBD2 is a possible D gene (6 bases). CDR1 and CDR2 (germline): SSHAT, FNYEAQ (reference sequence). The CDR3 has 15 residues. The CDR3 DNA sequence: TGTGCTAGCAGAAAACGGGAGACCTCCTACAATGAGCAGTTCTTC. It is translated as CASRKRETSYNEQFF.

The J gene is TRBJ2-2, the V gene TRBV29-1; TRBD2 matches 9 bases. The CDR3 totals 14 residues. Germline V lookup: CDR1 SQVTM, CDR2 ANQGSEA. V shed 5 bases, J shed 4 bases, and the junction held 5 bases outside the gene matches. The CDR3 region is CSVLGSGGTGELFF. The CDR3 DNA reads TGCAGCGTTCTTGGTAGCGGGGGCACCGGGGAGCTGTTTTTT.

The chain combines TRBV3-1 with TRBJ2-7; D unclear. The length of the CDR3 is 12 residues. Germline values: CDR1 LGHDT, CDR2 YNNKEL (reference sequence). The germline V and J ends were trimmed by 1 base and 5 bases, with 6 bases remaining between them. The CDR3 is CASSQGIHEQYF. The CDR3 nucleotides read TGTGCCAGCAGCCAAGGCATCCACGAGCAGTACTTC.

The chain couples TRBV12-3 or TRBV12-4 to TRBJ1-1, with D unresolved. This CDR3 has 15 residues. The germline V and J ends were trimmed by 3 bases and 0 bases, with 11 bases remaining between them. The CDR3 DNA reads as TGTGCCAGCAGTTTGGGTGGTCTTATGAACACTGAAGCTTTCTTT. Translation gives CASSLGGLMNTEAFF.

The rearrangement uses TRBV4-1 and TRBJ1-2; no reliable D call. The CDR3 has 13 amino acids. Germline CDR1 is MGHRA and CDR2 is YSYEKL. The V and J ends lost 2 bases and 7 bases respectively, with 11 bases between them. The CDR3 DNA reads TGCGCCAGCAGCCAATCAGGTCTTAGTGGCTACACCTTC. Its translation is CASSQSGLSGYTF.

This rearrangement joins TRBV7-9 to TRBJ2-1; D is perhaps TRBD2 (6 bases). CDR1 is SEHNR and CDR2 is FQNEAQ in the germline V gene (reference sequence). This CDR3 has 15 residues. V was trimmed by 5 bases and J by 5 bases, leaving 16 bases between them. Here the CDR3 DNA reads TGTGCCAGCAGCCCTCGGGGGAATGAACACAATGAGCAGTTCTTC. Translated: CASSPRGNEHNEQFF.

This chain joins TRBV9 and TRBJ1-2; D is uncertain. Trimming cost V 3 bases and J 3 bases, with 12 bases left between them. CDR1 is SGDLS and CDR2 is YYNGEE in the germline V gene. This CDR3 spans 14 amino acids. CDR3 sequence reads: CASSALPPDYGYTF. CDR3 DNA: TGTGCCAGCAGCGCGCTCCCACCAGACTATGGCTACACCTTC.

The chain links TRBV10-3 to TRBJ2-1; 7 bases align to TRBD2. V was clipped by 1 base and J by 0 bases; unmatched bases: 6. The germline CDR1 and CDR2 sequences are ENHRY and SYGVKD. The CDR3 has 17 residues. The CDR3 DNA reads as TGTGCCATCAGTGAGTTCAGACGGACTAGCTCCTACAATGAGCAGTTCTTC. Translation gives CAISEFRRTSSYNEQFF.

V usage is TRBV29-1 and J usage is TRBJ2-7; possibly TRBD1 for D (5 bases). This CDR3 comprises 14 residues. Germline CDR1 SQVTM, CDR2 ANQGSEA. Trimming left V 3 bases short and J 5 bases short, with 17 bases between. The DNA for the CDR3 is TGCAGCGTTGACGTCCAGGGAATTACGGACGAGCAGTACTTC. Amino acid sequence: CSVDVQGITDEQYF.

The genes are TRBV20-1 and TRBJ1-1; D call uncertain. V dropped 0 bases and J dropped 7 bases, with 9 bases sitting between them. CDR1 and CDR2 from the germline V gene are DFQATT and SNEGSKA (reference sequence). CDR3 length: 12 residues. CDR3 bases: TGCAGTGCTAGAGATGGAGTAGGTGAAGCTTTCTTT. Protein: CSARDGVGEAFF.

This chain links TRBV6-5 with TRBJ2-3, with D perhaps given as TRBD1 or TRBD2 (5 bases each). This CDR3 has 14 residues. Germline lookup yields CDR1 MNHEY and CDR2 SVGAGI. V was pared by 6 bases and J by 6 bases, with 16 bases between. The CDR3 DNA reads TGTGCCAGCAGCAACGGGGACCTGGAGGATACGCAGTATTTT. Protein sequence: CASSNGDLEDTQYF.

The chain carries TRBV4-2 and TRBJ1-5, with D uncertain. The CDR3 consists of 13 residues. CDR1 and CDR2 from the germline V gene are LGHNA and YNFKEQ. V gave up 0 bases and J gave up 9 bases, with 9 bases separating them. The DNA of the CDR3 is TGTGCCAGCAGCCAAGAGACCGATCGGCCCCAGCATTTT. It is translated as CASSQETDRPQHF.

As DNA, the CDR3 is TGTGCCAGCAGCCTATCCCGCTTCGGGACAACGGGGAAAGAGACCCAGTACTTC. Translated: CASSLSRFGTTGKETQYF. The gene calls are TRBV11-1 and TRBJ2-5, with D perhaps matching TRBD1 (6 bases). CDR3 length: 18 amino acids. In germline, CDR1 is SGHAT, CDR2 FQDESV (reference sequence). The V gene lost 5 bases and the J gene lost 3 bases, with 25 bases spanning the gap.

The V call is TRBV9, the J call TRBJ2-4; possible D gene TRBD1, 7 bases. The length of the CDR3 is 15 residues. Trimming took 4 bases from V and 8 from J, leaving 19 bases between them. Looked up from germline, CDR1 is SGDLS and CDR2 is YYNGEE. This CDR3 reads CASSPDTSRGDIQYF. For the CDR3, the DNA is TGTGCCAGCAGCCCTGATACTAGCAGGGGGGACATTCAGTACTTC.

This chain uses TRBV18 with TRBJ2-7; 7 positions match TRBD1. CDR3 length equals 14 residues. Germline V lookup: CDR1 KGHSH, CDR2 LQKENI. Trimming at V came to 3 bases and at J to 1 base, leaving 3 bases not matched to a gene. The chain's CDR3 is CASSPDRSSYEQYF. The DNA of the CDR3 is TGTGCCAGCTCACCGGACAGGTCTTCCTACGAGCAGTACTTC.

V is TRBV18 and J is TRBJ2-7; 7 bases map to TRBD1. This CDR3 is 15 amino acids long. The J segment lost 3 bases and the V segment lost 0 bases, leaving 5 bases of the junction unmatched. Germline CDR1 KGHSH, CDR2 LQKENI. DNA of the CDR3: TGTGCCAGCTCACCACCTGTACAGGGGATCTACGAGCAGTACTTC. Its protein is CASSPPVQGIYEQYF.

The rearrangement links TRBV30 to TRBJ1-1; 7 positions match TRBD1. CDR3 size: 14 residues. The V gene's germline CDR1 is GTSNPN and CDR2 SVGIG (reference sequence). The CDR3 loop is CASTTGSMNTEAFF. CDR3 nucleotides: TGTGCTTCAACGACAGGGTCAATGAACACTGAAGCTTTCTTT. The full variable domain, in which reference TRBV30 and TRBJ1-1 provide the parts outside the CDR3, is SQTIHQWPATLVQPVGSPLSLECTVEGTSNPNLYWYRQAAGRGLQLLFYSVGIGQISSEVPQNLSASRPQDRQFILSSKKLLLSDSGFYLCASTTGSMNTEAFFGQGTRLTVV.

The chain is built from TRBV24-1 and TRBJ2-1; a possible D gene is TRBD1 (5 bases). The CDR3 loop spans 17 amino acids. Trimming pared 4 bases from V and 5 bases from J, leaving 20 bases between. Germline CDR1 reads KGHDR; CDR2 reads SFDVKD. The CDR3 protein is CATSEAPSRVLNNEQFF. The CDR3 DNA sequence: TGTGCCACCAGTGAGGCTCCCAGCAGGGTCCTTAACAATGAGCAGTTCTTC.

The genes are TRBV3-1 and TRBJ2-7; 7 bases match TRBD1. Germline-derived CDR1 and CDR2 are LGHDT and YNNKEL (reference sequence). There are 14 residues in the CDR3. J gave up 3 bases and V 1 base, and 3 bases lay outside the gene matches. The CDR3 DNA is TGTGCCAGCAGCCAAGTGAACAGGGGCTACGAGCAGTACTTC. Translating it yields CASSQVNRGYEQYF.

This chain uses TRBV23-1 with TRBJ2-1; 7 bases map to TRBD2. TRBV23-1 is marked as an open reading frame, function uncertain. J was trimmed by 4 bases and V by 1 base; bases with no gene match: 10. The CDR3 is 17 amino acids. The CDR3 coding sequence is TGCGCCAGCAGTCAATATGCGGGGGAATCTACTTACAATGAGCAGTTCTTC. It codes for CASSQYAGESTYNEQFF.

V is TRBV20-1 and J is TRBJ2-5; a weak D match, TRBD1 (7 bases). The CDR3 runs 14 residues. Trimming took 3 bases from V and 2 from J, leaving 13 bases between them. CDR1 is DFQATT, CDR2 SNEGSKA, per germline (reference sequence). CDR3 bases: TGCAGTGCTAGGGGGGGCAGGGGGCAAGAGACCCAGTACTTC. Its translation: CSARGGRGQETQYF.

CDR3 loop: CASGTSRIEQYF. The CDR3 DNA reads as TGTGCCTCCGGGACTAGTCGGATTGAGCAGTACTTC. The genes are TRBV6-6 and TRBJ2-7; 8 nucleotides match TRBD2. With V trimmed by 11 bases and J by 7 bases, 10 bases remained unmatched. Germline V gene sequence: CDR1 MNHNY, CDR2 SVGAGI (reference sequence). This CDR3 spans 12 amino acids.

V usage is TRBV27 and J usage is TRBJ2-3; tentative D call: TRBD1 (6 bases). This CDR3 is built from 15 residues. Trimming pared 7 bases from V and 1 base from J, leaving 15 bases between. The germline CDR1 and CDR2 sequences are MNHEY and SMNVEV (reference sequence). DNA of the CDR3: TGTGCCAGCACGCGGAACAGGGTGGGCACAGATACGCAGTATTTT. Residues: CASTRNRVGTDTQYF.

CDR3 bases: TGTGCCAGCAGCCTGGGACGTGAGGGGGTCTATGGCTACACCTTC. Translation: CASSLGREGVYGYTF. This sequence joins TRBV9 and TRBJ1-2; maybe TRBD1 (6 bases). The CDR3 is 15 amino acids. Trimming took 4 bases from V and 4 from J, leaving 17 bases between them. The V gene's germline CDR1 is SGDLS and CDR2 YYNGEE.